This T cell receptor (beta chain) was identified during a study of CD8 T cells in Susac syndrome. A quantity of roughly 0.5 to 1 ug RNA underwent reverse transcription using random hexamers. The amplification used immunoSEQ multiplex PCR on TCR beta CDR3; it spanned 54 Vbeta and 13 Jbeta. TCRdb re-analysed the immunoSEQ multiplex PCR reads in MiXCR, keeping a single row per CDR3 protein. The sample lists some 130,000 distinct CDR3 sequences, approximately 95% occurring once. V was clipped by 0 bases and J by 6 bases; unmatched bases: 4. CDR3 length: 15 residues. The germline V gene has CDR1 MNHEY and CDR2 SMNVEV (reference sequence). A note on this clonotype: Its specificity is unknown.

Findings and caveats of the study: Peak Susac CD8+ clonal expansion was seen in TEMRA cells and active patients. The authors found around 15 Susac-specific public clones in total CD8+ repertoires and five or six in CD8+ TEMRA repertoires.

The clonotype comes from a human donor with Susac syndrome. Source material: CD8+ T cells from PBMCs. The chain combines TRBV27 with TRBJ2-7, with 11 bases identical to TRBD2. The CDR3 nucleotides read TGTGCCAGCAGTTTATCGCTAGCGGGAGGTCTCGAGCAGTACTTC. Protein sequence: CASSLSLAGGLEQYF.